This is a list of T cell receptor beta chains from one sample in a study of cytomegalovirus exposure and HLA in healthy donors. The table came from immunoSEQ multiplex PCR; TCRdb's copy has only in-frame clones and leaves some out. The sample consists of around 150,000 clones, 77% of them appearing once. The material sequenced was PBMCs. The receptors come from a woman aged 35 to 49 in good health and CMV-seropositive. The CDR3 runs from the conserved cysteine through the conserved F or W. Fields, in order: V gene, J gene, D gene, clone size, CDR3 protein, CDR3 DNA. D genes are given only for firm matches. Clone size is not always given. Where it is, it says once, few, many or a class for expanded clones.

TRBV28	TRBJ2-2	TRBD2	.	CGATSGGLNTGELFF	TGTGGGGCTACTAGCGGGGGCCTGAACACCGGGGAGCTGTTTTTT
TRBV19	TRBJ1-4	.	.	CASSIGAGYNEKLFF	TGTGCCAGTAGTATAGGGGCAGGGTATAATGAAAAACTGTTTTTT
TRBV30	TRBJ1-1	.	.	CAWSVTGRYTEAFF	TGTGCCTGGAGTGTAACAGGGCGGTACACTGAAGCTTTCTTT
TRBV6-5	TRBJ2-1	TRBD2	.	CASSTSSGGHNEQFF	TGTGCCAGCAGCACCTCTAGCGGGGGGCACAATGAGCAGTTCTTC
TRBV11-2	TRBJ2-3	TRBD2	.	CASSLVASSGVSTDTQYF	TGTGCCAGCAGCTTAGTAGCGTCTAGCGGGGTTAGCACAGATACGCAGTATTTT
TRBV9	TRBJ2-5	TRBD2	.	CASSVEGSGGAQTQYF	TGTGCCAGCAGCGTAGAGGGTAGCGGGGGGGCACAGACCCAGTACTTC
TRBV5-1	TRBJ2-7	TRBD1	.	CASSWKDDRGFIREQYF	TGCGCCAGCAGCTGGAAAGACGACAGGGGGTTCATCCGAGAGCAGTACTTC
TRBV7-8	TRBJ2-5	.	.	CASSWGPGGETQYF	TGTGCCAGCAGCTGGGGACCCGGGGGAGAGACCCAGTACTTC
TRBV28	TRBJ1-5	.	.	CASSLAIGRSNQPQHF	TGTGCCAGCAGTTTAGCGATAGGGAGGAGCAATCAGCCCCAGCATTTT
TRBV7-2	TRBJ1-5	.	.	CASSSQGRQPQHF	TGTGCCAGCAGCTCACAGGGTCGGCAGCCCCAGCATTTT
TRBV5-6	TRBJ2-2	.	.	CASSGIGETGELFF	TGTGCCAGCAGCGGGATTGGGGAGACCGGGGAGCTGTTTTTT
TRBV11-2	TRBJ1-1	.	.	CASSLGNGGTTEAFF	TGTGCCAGCAGCTTAGGTAACGGGGGTACCACTGAAGCTTTCTTT
TRBV6-7	TRBJ1-1	.	.	CASSYYPAGWPTEAFF	TGTGCCAGCAGTTACTACCCCGCGGGGTGGCCCACTGAAGCTTTCTTT
TRBV6-1	TRBJ2-7	TRBD2	.	CASSEEGTSGSYEQYF	TGTGCCAGCAGTGAAGAGGGGACTAGCGGATCCTACGAGCAGTACTTC
TRBV9	TRBJ1-5	.	.	CASSVEPGLNQPQHF	TGTGCCAGCAGCGTAGAACCGGGACTCAATCAGCCCCAGCATTTT
TRBV7-2	TRBJ2-1	TRBD2	.	CASSFARSGSPNEQFF	TGTGCCAGCAGCTTCGCACGGAGCGGGAGTCCCAATGAGCAGTTCTTC
TRBV6-5	TRBJ1-3	.	few	CASSYGNIPGNTIYF	TGTGCCAGCAGTTACGGCAATATCCCCGGAAACACCATATATTTT
TRBV5-5	TRBJ1-4	.	.	CASSKQDTEKLFF	TGTGCCAGCAGCAAACAGGACACGGAAAAACTGTTTTTT
TRBV6-5	TRBJ2-7	TRBD2	.	CASGMTSGGAYEQYF	TGTGCCAGCGGGATGACTAGCGGGGGGGCCTACGAGCAGTACTTC
TRBV19	TRBJ1-2	.	.	CASRPLQDSRGYTF	TGTGCCAGTAGGCCACTCCAGGATTCACGAGGCTACACCTTC
TRBV18	TRBJ2-7	TRBD1	.	CASSPGQGMAYEQYF	TGTGCCAGCTCCCCCGGACAGGGGATGGCCTACGAGCAGTACTTC
TRBV2	TRBJ2-1	TRBD2	.	CASRGQGKASGSFF	TGTGCCAGCAGAGGACAGGGCAAAGCTAGCGGGAGCTTCTTC
TRBV29-1	TRBJ1-1	.	few	CSVERIVRGTEAFF	TGCAGCGTTGAAAGGATCGTTCGAGGCACTGAAGCTTTCTTT
TRBV9	TRBJ2-1	TRBD1	once	CASSVLVRQGGNEQFF	TGTGCCAGCAGCGTCTTAGTGAGACAGGGGGGAAATGAGCAGTTCTTC
TRBV7-2	TRBJ1-2	TRBD1	.	CASSSAGTGKGYTF	TGTGCCAGCAGCTCCGCCGGGACAGGGAAAGGCTACACCTTC
TRBV28	TRBJ1-1	.	.	CASNRLMNTEAFF	TGTGCCAGCAACAGATTGATGAACACTGAAGCTTTCTTT
TRBV18	TRBJ1-2	TRBD1	once	CASSPPPGQDYGYTF	TGTGCCAGCTCACCTCCTCCGGGACAGGACTATGGCTACACCTTC
TRBV2	TRBJ2-3	.	.	CASRAWLATDTQYF	TGTGCCAGCAGGGCGTGGCTAGCGACGGATACGCAGTATTTT
TRBV6-1	TRBJ2-3	.	.	CASSEQRGDTQYF	TGTGCCAGCAGTGAGCAAAGGGGAGATACGCAGTATTTT
TRBV2	TRBJ2-3	TRBD2	.	CASSLGGGTDTQYF	TGTGCCAGCAGCCTCGGGGGGGGCACAGATACGCAGTATTTT
TRBV11-3	TRBJ2-7	TRBD2	.	CASSRWTSGLYEQYF	TGTGCCAGCAGCCGATGGACTAGCGGACTATACGAGCAGTACTTC
TRBV15	TRBJ1-4	.	.	CATRASGFGEKLFF	TGTGCCACTAGGGCATCAGGGTTTGGGGAAAAACTGTTTTTT
TRBV10-3	TRBJ1-3	.	few	CAPQRRVDGNTIYF	TGTGCCCCCCAGAGGAGGGTTGATGGAAACACCATATATTTT
TRBV19	TRBJ2-1	TRBD2	.	CASSTGPSGGVYEQFF	TGTGCCAGTAGTACGGGACCTAGCGGGGGAGTCTATGAGCAGTTCTTC
TRBV9	TRBJ2-3	.	.	CASSETVDRDTQYF	TGTGCCAGCAGCGAGACAGTTGATAGGGATACGCAGTATTTT
TRBV4-3	TRBJ2-5	TRBD1	.	CASSRDRQETQYF	TGCGCCAGCAGCAGGGACAGACAAGAGACCCAGTACTTC
TRBV14	TRBJ1-1	.	.	CASSQSLNTEAFF	TGTGCCAGCAGCCAATCGTTGAACACTGAAGCTTTCTTT
TRBV2	TRBJ2-5	.	.	CASSEEGLKTQYF	TGTGCCAGCAGTGAAGAGGGGTTGAAGACCCAGTACTTC
TRBV20-1	TRBJ1-2	.	.	CSAIQGYTF	TGCAGTGCTATCCAGGGGTACACCTTC
TRBV19	TRBJ1-2	TRBD1	.	CASCLGSGTGYGYTF	TGTGCCAGCTGCCTCGGCTCCGGGACAGGTTACGGCTACACCTTC
TRBV4-2	TRBJ2-1	TRBD1	.	CASSPGTVNNEQFF	TGTGCCAGCAGCCCCGGGACAGTAAACAATGAGCAGTTCTTC
TRBV27	TRBJ1-2	TRBD1	.	CASSLTGDGYTF	TGTGCCAGCAGCCTGACAGGGGATGGCTACACCTTC
TRBV5-6	TRBJ1-4	TRBD1	.	CASSDQGALGEKLFF	TGTGCCAGCAGCGACCAGGGGGCGCTTGGTGAAAAACTGTTTTTT
TRBV5-4	TRBJ2-1	TRBD2	once	CASSLGGGMNEQFF	TGTGCCAGCAGCTTGGGGGGGGGTATGAATGAGCAGTTCTTC
TRBV28	TRBJ1-1	.	.	CASSLLNTEAFF	TGTGCCAGCTCGCTATTGAACACTGAAGCTTTCTTT
TRBV10-1	TRBJ2-5	TRBD2	.	CASPGGDQYF	TGCGCCAGCCCCGGGGGGGACCAGTACTTC
TRBV6-5	TRBJ1-1	TRBD1	.	CATGTRGRNTEAFF	TGTGCTACCGGGACTAGGGGGCGGAACACTGAAGCTTTCTTT
TRBV5-6	TRBJ2-7	.	few	CASSLVDREQYF	TGTGCCAGCAGCTTGGTGGACAGAGAGCAGTACTTC
TRBV11-3	TRBJ2-3	TRBD2	.	CASSDPGLAGGGTDTQYF	TGTGCCAGCAGCGATCCGGGACTAGCGGGAGGCGGCACAGATACGCAGTATTTT
TRBV25-1	TRBJ1-4	.	once	CASSERKAGSEKLFF	TGTGCCAGCAGTGAACGTAAGGCGGGTAGTGAAAAACTGTTTTTT
TRBV19	TRBJ1-1	TRBD1	.	CASSLGQGASNTEAFF	TGTGCCAGTAGTCTGGGACAGGGGGCCTCGAACACTGAAGCTTTCTTT
TRBV5-4	TRBJ2-2	TRBD2	.	CASSSGLAGGNTGELFF	TGTGCCAGCAGCTCGGGACTAGCGGGGGGGAACACCGGGGAGCTGTTTTTT
TRBV12-5	TRBJ1-2	.	few	CASGFPSGLGDYGYTF	TGTGCTAGTGGTTTCCCTTCAGGGTTGGGCGACTATGGCTACACCTTC